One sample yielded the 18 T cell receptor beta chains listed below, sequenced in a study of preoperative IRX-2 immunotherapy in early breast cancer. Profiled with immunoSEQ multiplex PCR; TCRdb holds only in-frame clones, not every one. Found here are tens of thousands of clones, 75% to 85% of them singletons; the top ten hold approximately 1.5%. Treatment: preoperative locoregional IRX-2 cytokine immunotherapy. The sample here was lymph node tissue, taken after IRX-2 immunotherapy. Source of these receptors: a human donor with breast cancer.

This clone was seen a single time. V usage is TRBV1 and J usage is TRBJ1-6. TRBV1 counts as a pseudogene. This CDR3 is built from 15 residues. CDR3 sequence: CASSPVRIANSPLHF. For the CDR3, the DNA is TGCGCCAGCAGCCCGGTTAGGATCGCTAATTCACCCCTCCACTTT.

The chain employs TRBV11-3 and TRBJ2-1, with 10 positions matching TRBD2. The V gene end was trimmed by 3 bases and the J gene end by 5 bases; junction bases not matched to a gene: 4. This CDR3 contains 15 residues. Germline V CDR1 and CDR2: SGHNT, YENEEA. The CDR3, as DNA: TGTGCCAGCAGCTTTACTAGCGGGGTAAACAATGAGCAGTTCTTC. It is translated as CASSFTSGVNNEQFF. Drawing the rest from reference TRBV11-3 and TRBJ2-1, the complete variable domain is EAGVVQSPRYKIIEKKQPVAFWCNPISGHNTLYWYLQNLGQGPELLIRYENEEAVDDSQLPKDRFSAERLKGVDSTLKIQPAELGDSAVYLCASSFTSGVNNEQFFGPGTRLTVL.

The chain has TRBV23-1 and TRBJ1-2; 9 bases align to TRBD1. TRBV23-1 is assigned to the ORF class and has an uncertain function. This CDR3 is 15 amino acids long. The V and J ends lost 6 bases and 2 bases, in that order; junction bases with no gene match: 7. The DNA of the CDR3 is TGCGCCAGCAGCCAGAGGGGGACAGGGAACTATGGCTACACCTTC. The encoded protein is CASSQRGTGNYGYTF.

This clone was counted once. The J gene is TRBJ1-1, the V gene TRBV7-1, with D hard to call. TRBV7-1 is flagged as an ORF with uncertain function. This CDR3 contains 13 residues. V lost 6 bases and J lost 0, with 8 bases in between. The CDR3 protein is CASSLILNTEAFF. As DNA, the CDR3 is TGTGCCAGCAGTCTGATATTGAACACTGAAGCTTTCTTT.

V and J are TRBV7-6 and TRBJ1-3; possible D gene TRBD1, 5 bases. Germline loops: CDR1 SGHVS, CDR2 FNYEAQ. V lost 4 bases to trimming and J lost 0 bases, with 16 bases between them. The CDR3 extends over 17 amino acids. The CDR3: CASSSKEMGPSGNTIYF. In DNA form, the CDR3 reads TGTGCCAGCAGCTCCAAAGAGATGGGGCCCTCTGGAAACACCATATATTTT.

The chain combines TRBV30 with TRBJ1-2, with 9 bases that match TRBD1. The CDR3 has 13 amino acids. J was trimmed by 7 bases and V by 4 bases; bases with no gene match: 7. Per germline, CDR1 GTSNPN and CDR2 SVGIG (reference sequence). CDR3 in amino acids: CAWKQGAGRGYTF. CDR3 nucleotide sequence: TGTGCCTGGAAACAGGGGGCGGGACGTGGCTACACCTTC.

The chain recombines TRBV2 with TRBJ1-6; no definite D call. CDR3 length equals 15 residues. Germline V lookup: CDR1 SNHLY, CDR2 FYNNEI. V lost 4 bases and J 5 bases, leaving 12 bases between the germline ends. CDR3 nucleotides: TGTGCCAGCAGTGTGTCCATACCTGATAATTCACCCCTCCACTTT. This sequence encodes CASSVSIPDNSPLHF.

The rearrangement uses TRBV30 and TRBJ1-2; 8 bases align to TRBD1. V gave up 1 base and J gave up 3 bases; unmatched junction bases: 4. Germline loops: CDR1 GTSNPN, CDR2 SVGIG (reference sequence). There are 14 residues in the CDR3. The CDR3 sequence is CAWSGDRHYYGYTF. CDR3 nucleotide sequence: TGTGCCTGGAGTGGGGACAGGCACTACTATGGCTACACCTTC.

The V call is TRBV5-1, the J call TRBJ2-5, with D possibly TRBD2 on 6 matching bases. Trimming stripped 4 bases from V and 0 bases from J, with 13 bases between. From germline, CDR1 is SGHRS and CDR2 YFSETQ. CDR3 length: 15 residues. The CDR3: CASSRLRGYQETQYF. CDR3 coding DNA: TGCGCCAGCAGCCGTTTACGGGGGTACCAAGAGACCCAGTACTTC.

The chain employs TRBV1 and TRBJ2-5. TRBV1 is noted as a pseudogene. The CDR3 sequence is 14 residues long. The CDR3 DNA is TGCGCCAGCAGCCAAGATTTGGCAGCAGAGACCCAGTACTTC. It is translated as CASSQDLAAETQYF.

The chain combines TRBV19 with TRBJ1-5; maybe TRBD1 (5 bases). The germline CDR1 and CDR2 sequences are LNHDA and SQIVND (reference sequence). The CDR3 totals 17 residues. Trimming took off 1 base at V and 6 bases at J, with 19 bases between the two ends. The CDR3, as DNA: TGTGCCAGTAGTATAGCCTCCCACCGGGGGATTGGTCAGCCCCAGCATTTT. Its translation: CASSIASHRGIGQPQHF.

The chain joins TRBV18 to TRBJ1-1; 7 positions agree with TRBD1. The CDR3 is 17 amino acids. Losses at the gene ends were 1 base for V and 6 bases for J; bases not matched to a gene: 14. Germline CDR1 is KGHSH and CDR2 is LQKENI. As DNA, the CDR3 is TGTGCCAGCTCACCACTAGAGGGGGCGGGCGGCGACGCTGAAGCTTTCTTT. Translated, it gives CASSPLEGAGGDAEAFF.

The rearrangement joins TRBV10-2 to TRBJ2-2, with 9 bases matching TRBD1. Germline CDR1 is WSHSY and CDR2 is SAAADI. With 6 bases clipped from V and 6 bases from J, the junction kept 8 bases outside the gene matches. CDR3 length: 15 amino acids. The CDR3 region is CASRRDREAAGELFF. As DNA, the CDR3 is TGCGCCAGCAGGAGGGACAGGGAGGCGGCCGGGGAGCTGTTTTTT.

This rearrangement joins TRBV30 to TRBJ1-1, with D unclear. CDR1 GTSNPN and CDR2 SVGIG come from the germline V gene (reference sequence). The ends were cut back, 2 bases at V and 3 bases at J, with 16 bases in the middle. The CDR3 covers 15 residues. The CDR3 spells CAWSWRGAMDTEAFF. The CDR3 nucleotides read TGTGCCTGGAGTTGGCGGGGAGCGATGGACACTGAAGCTTTCTTT.

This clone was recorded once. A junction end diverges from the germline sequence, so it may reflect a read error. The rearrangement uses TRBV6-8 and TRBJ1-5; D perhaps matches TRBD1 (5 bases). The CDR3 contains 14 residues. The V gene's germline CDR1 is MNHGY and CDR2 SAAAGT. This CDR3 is CAISVAGTGQPQHF. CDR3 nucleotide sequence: TGTGCCATCAGTGTCGCGGGGACCGGGCAGCCCCAGCATTTT.

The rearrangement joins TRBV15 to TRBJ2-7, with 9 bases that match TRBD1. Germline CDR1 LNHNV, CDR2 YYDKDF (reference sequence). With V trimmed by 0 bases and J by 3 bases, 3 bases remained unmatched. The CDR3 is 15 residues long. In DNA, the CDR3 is TGTGCCACCAGCAGAGATACGGGACAGGGCTACGAGCAGTACTTC. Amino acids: CATSRDTGQGYEQYF.

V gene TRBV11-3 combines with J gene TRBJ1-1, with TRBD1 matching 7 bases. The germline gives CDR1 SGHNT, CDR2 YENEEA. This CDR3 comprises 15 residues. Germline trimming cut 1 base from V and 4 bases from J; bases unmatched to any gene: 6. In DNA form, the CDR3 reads TGTGCCAGCAGCTTAGGGACAGGCCAGGGCACTGAAGCTTTCTTT. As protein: CASSLGTGQGTEAFF.

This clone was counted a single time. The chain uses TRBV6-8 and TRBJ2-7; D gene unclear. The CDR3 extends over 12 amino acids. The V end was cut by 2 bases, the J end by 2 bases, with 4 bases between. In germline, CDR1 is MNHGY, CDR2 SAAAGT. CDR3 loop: CASSYPPYEQYF. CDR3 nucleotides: TGTGCCAGCAGTTACCCGCCCTACGAGCAGTACTTC.